The rows below give T cell receptor beta chains drawn from one sample of a study of blood T cell repertoires in COVID-19. Repertoires were generated with immunoSEQ multiplex PCR, while TCRdb's copy carries only in-frame clones and drops some. The data show more than 250,000 clones, more than 75% seen once. Sequencing was carried out using peripheral blood. Receptors were obtained from a woman aged 50 to 65 with acute or convalescent COVID-19. The CDR3 runs from the conserved cysteine through the conserved F or W. A D gene is named only where the DNA matches it firmly. Size is stated for part of the rows, as once, few or many counts, or as a class when the clone is expanded.

>TRBD2|TRBJ2-7|TRBV6-2/TRBV6-3|NA|14
CASSREDQSYEQYF
TGTGCCAGCAGCCGGGAGGACCAGTCCTACGAGCAGTACTTC
>TRBD1|TRBJ2-1|TRBV6-6|NA|14
CASLGTGGHNEQFF
TGTGCCAGCCTTGGGACAGGGGGTCACAATGAGCAGTTCTTC
>NA|TRBJ2-3|TRBV11-2|NA|14
CASSLRGSTDTQYF
TGTGCCAGCAGCTTAAGGGGGAGCACAGATACGCAGTATTTT
>NA|TRBJ2-2|TRBV28|NA|12
CASIRNTGELFF
TGTGCCAGCATTAGGAACACCGGGGAGCTGTTTTTT
>NA|TRBJ1-5|TRBV12-3/TRBV12-4|NA|13
CASSLGRVQPQHF
TGTGCCAGCAGTTTGGGGAGGGTGCAGCCCCAGCATTTT
>NA|TRBJ2-7|TRBV6-5|NA|13
CASSTVKEYEQYF
TGTGCCAGCAGTACCGTAAAAGAGTACGAGCAGTACTTC
>TRBD2|TRBJ2-5|TRBV18|NA|14
CASSWGGAQETQYF
TGTGCCAGCTCATGGGGGGGAGCGCAAGAGACCCAGTACTTC
>TRBD2|TRBJ2-1|TRBV7-6|once|13
CASLSGRANEQFF
TGTGCCAGCCTCAGCGGGAGGGCAAATGAGCAGTTCTTC
>NA|TRBJ2-7|TRBV5-6|NA|13
CASSPRRVSEQYF
TGTGCCAGCAGCCCGCGGCGGGTGAGCGAGCAGTACTTC
>TRBD1|TRBJ2-1|TRBV5-4|NA|16
CASSSGTGVTYNEQFF
TGTGCCAGCAGCTCCGGGACAGGGGTAACCTACAATGAGCAGTTCTTC
>TRBD2|TRBJ2-1|TRBV6-2/TRBV6-3|NA|17
CASNPGLAGGPENEQFF
TGTGCCAGCAACCCGGGACTAGCGGGAGGGCCCGAGAATGAGCAGTTCTTC
>TRBD1|TRBJ1-3|TRBV5-1|NA|14
CASSQTGQGNTIYF
TGCGCCAGCAGCCAGACAGGGCAAGGAAACACCATATATTTT
>TRBD1|TRBJ2-5|TRBV5-1|NA|17
CASSPAAGTATQETQYF
TGCGCCAGCAGCCCGGCCGCCGGGACAGCGACCCAAGAGACCCAGTACTTC
>NA|TRBJ1-6|TRBV9|NA|14
CASSVGREYSPLHF
TGTGCCAGCAGCGTAGGACGGGAATATTCACCCCTCCACTTT
>TRBD2|TRBJ2-2|TRBV4-1|NA|16
CASSRFSGPNTGELFF
TGCGCCAGCAGCCGATTTAGCGGGCCGAACACCGGGGAGCTGTTTTTT
>NA|TRBJ1-4|TRBV19|NA|14
CASSIGGGYEKLFF
TGTGCCAGTAGTATAGGCGGAGGGTACGAAAAACTGTTTTTT
>TRBD1|TRBJ1-2|TRBV5-1|NA|14
CASSSGTAGGGYTF
TGCGCCAGCAGCTCGGGGACGGCAGGGGGGGGCTACACCTTC
>TRBD2|TRBJ2-2|TRBV19|NA|19
CASSMVRDGLAANTGELFF
TGTGCCAGTAGTATGGTCCGAGATGGACTAGCGGCGAACACCGGGGAGCTGTTTTTT
>TRBD2|TRBJ2-3|TRBV15|few|21
CATSRDRDKRSSGRLTDTQYF
TGTGCCACCAGCAGAGATCGGGATAAGAGGTCTAGCGGGAGACTCACAGATACGCAGTATTTT
>TRBD1|TRBJ1-2|TRBV4-1|NA|14
CASSQAGGRGGYTF
TGCGCCAGCAGCCAAGCAGGGGGTCGCGGTGGCTACACCTTC
>NA|TRBJ2-7|TRBV21-1|NA|16
CASSKDCSGHLGEQYF
TGTGCCAGCAGCAAAGATTGCTCGGGACATTTAGGCGAGCAGTACTTC
>NA|TRBJ1-2|TRBV28|NA|12
CASSNQGFGYTF
TGTGCCAGCAGTAACCAGGGGTTTGGCTACACCTTC
>NA|TRBJ2-1|TRBV11-2|NA|14
CASSLPAPYNEQFF
TGTGCCAGCAGCTTACCAGCGCCCTACAATGAGCAGTTCTTC
>TRBD1|TRBJ2-7|TRBV7-6|NA|15
CASSRTGTGTYEQYF
TGTGCCAGCAGCAGAACCGGGACAGGGACCTACGAGCAGTACTTC
>TRBD2|TRBJ2-1|TRBV7-3|NA|13
CASSLGLAGGVFF
TGTGCCAGCAGCTTGGGACTAGCGGGAGGAGTCTTCTTC
>TRBD2|TRBJ2-7|TRBV28|NA|13
CASRWTSGDEQYF
TGTGCCAGCAGATGGACTAGCGGGGACGAGCAGTACTTC
>TRBD1|TRBJ1-2|TRBV5-8|NA|14
CASSPGGRGLGYTF
TGTGCCAGCAGCCCCGGAGGAAGGGGGCTTGGCTACACCTTC
>TRBD2|TRBJ2-6|TRBV19|NA|17
CASDRLAGDSGANVLTF
TGTGCCAGTGACAGACTAGCGGGCGACTCTGGGGCCAACGTCCTGACTTTC
>TRBD1|TRBJ1-1|TRBV3-1/TRBV3-2|NA|14
CASSQENRGTEAFF
TGTGCCAGCAGCCAAGAAAACAGGGGCACTGAAGCTTTCTTT
>NA|TRBJ1-2|TRBV2|NA|12
CASIAGVEGYTF
TGTGCCAGCATCGCGGGGGTGGAAGGCTACACCTTC
>NA|TRBJ2-5|TRBV5-1|few|13
CASSLGVRETQYF
TGCGCCAGCAGCCTAGGAGTCCGGGAGACCCAGTACTTC
>NA|TRBJ2-4|TRBV4-1|NA|15
CAGYRGAEAKNIQYF
TGCGCCGGCTACCGGGGGGCTGAAGCCAAAAACATTCAGTACTTC